The clone carrying this T cell receptor (beta chain) appeared a few times. Its antigen is as yet unknown. This entry comes from a study of TIL therapy for anti-PD-1-resistant metastatic lung cancer. Looking at the study overall: Median tumor PD-L1 proportion score was under 6.5%. Study-wide points: Compared with baseline intratumoral T cells, expanded TIL cultures were more clonal and less diverse (around 6% vs 30%).

This was the immunoSEQ v3 assay. Sequenced by immunoSEQ multiplex PCR; TCRdb stores in-frame clones only, minus some. This table has approximately 92,000 clones, roughly two thirds appearing once. Time point of the sample: pre-treatment sample, taken before nivolumab and TIL therapy. Pleural nodules or supraclavicular lymph nodes made up most of the excised metastases sampled. Specimen: tumor tissue, collected at baseline. This TCR came from a person aged 25-80 years with non-small cell lung cancer.

CDR3 residues: CASSLYWGRGTEAFF. In DNA form, the CDR3 reads TGCGCCAGCAGCTTGTACTGGGGGCGGGGGACTGAAGCTTTCTTT. V usage is TRBV5-1 and J usage is TRBJ1-1; tentatively, D is TRBD1 (6 bases). Germline V gene lookup returns CDR1 SGHRS and CDR2 YFSETQ. The CDR3 is 15 residues long. The V and J ends lost 1 base and 5 bases respectively, with 15 bases between them.